Sequencing of this T cell receptor beta chain was carried out in a study of blood T cell repertoires in COVID-19. Across the study: Italy, Spain and the United States were the sources of the convalescent and acute COVID-19 samples.

Authors' methods: Nucleated cell number was recorded as an estimate derived from reference gene primer amplification. Generated by immunoSEQ multiplex PCR, the TCRdb table keeps only in-frame clones and is missing some. V, J and clone size are those of that table, while D and trimming were read from the DNA. The profile covers about 140,000 clones, with approximately 84% appearing a single time and approximately 3.6% taken by the ten largest. The CDR3 has 11 residues. Trimming took off 6 bases at V and 12 bases at J, with 14 bases between the two ends. Participant-given clinical history determined each cohort assignment.

The clonotype was recovered from a woman in her forties or fifties with acute COVID-19. Input material: PBMCs or T cells enriched from blood (not recorded which). V and J are TRBV12-3 or TRBV12-4 and TRBJ1-2; the D gene is possibly TRBD1 (5 bases). The chain's CDR3 is CASRGQGEDTF. CDR3 nucleotide sequence: TGTGCCAGCAGAGGCCAGGGTGAGGACACCTTC.